The present T cell receptor beta chain was sequenced within a study of T cell repertoires in cytomegalovirus infection (dated by TCRdb to between 2018 and 2021). Turning to the overall study: The peptide stimulations were aimed at well-studied HLA-B-restricted epitopes as well as recently identified HLA-C-restricted CMV epitopes, whose presentation resists viral immunomodulation. Donor HLA type was relevant to the analysis, as public TCR beta signatures indicated carriage of CMV infection together with the matching HLA type. Points the paper makes about the study in general: The ex vivo response was dominated by HLA-C-restricted CMV-specific TCR beta clonotypes, and the single most frequent clonotype in two of eight donors was supplied by these HLA-C-restricted clonotypes. Carriers of CMV infection plus the relevant HLA type were discriminated by the cumulative frequency of public TCR beta family members in the study cohort and in an independent approximately 360-donor cohort.

Sequenced using an Illumina HiSeq 1500. TCRdb itself trimmed the public reads at Q25 with fastp, ran MiXCR and retained productive beta chains. Rows are unified per CDR3 protein, each entry keeping the most common DNA and genes. A total of roughly 990,000 distinct CDR3 sequences appear in this sample, more than 25% of them only once. The biggest ten clones account for roughly 13% of the sample. The CDR3 runs 17 amino acids, cysteine and phenylalanine included. Of all the DNA, just the CDR3 is kept, 51 bases in frame from base 1. From a lookup of the germline V gene (reference sequence), CDR1 and CDR2 are LNHDA and SQIVND. V sheds 3 bases and J sheds 0 bases, leaving 16 bases between their ends. Turning to this clonotype: Its specific antigen is unknown. Base-call qualities are not available, and no considerably larger clone is one nucleotide away.

The sample's treatment or condition label, decoded: in vitro stimulation with specific CMV peptide epitopes to enrich CMV-specific T cells. The clonotype comes from a human donor in good health (CMV status not recorded). Some clones in this sample may be carry-over from other donors' samples. The starting material was cultured CD8+ T cells from PBMCs, obtained from culture after CMV antigen stimulation. The rearranged chain carries TRBV19 and TRBJ2-3; the D gene remains uncertain. In nucleotide form, the sequence is TGTGCCAGTAGTATGTGGCCAGGACCCCAAAGCACAGATACGCAGTATTTT. This gives the protein CASSMWPGPQSTDTQYF. When the CDR3 is completed using the reference TRBV19 and TRBJ2-3 genes on either side, the full variable domain is DGGITQSPKYLFRKEGQNVTLSCEQNLNHDAMYWYRQDPGQGLRLIYYSQIVNDFQKGDIAEGYSVSREKKESFPLTVTSAQKNPTAFYLCASSMWPGPQSTDTQYFGPGTRLTVL.